The TCR beta chain described here comes from a study of cytomegalovirus exposure and HLA in healthy donors. Looking at the study overall: For the roughly 400 genotyped donors, over 80% fell within the Caucasian-associated ancestry cluster. Overall study findings and caveats: Earlier analysis yielded a pattern in which most TCR beta V segments were productive about 90% or about 30% of the time.

The CDR3 consists of 17 residues. Germline V lookup: CDR1 MNHEY, CDR2 SMNVEV (reference sequence). The trim removed 4 bases at V and 3 bases at J, leaving 8 bases unmatched. Remarks on this clone: Its antigen is as yet unknown.

Researchers ran the PCR with 60 Vbeta and 13 Jbeta primers. The protocol was immunoSEQ multiplex PCR, while the TCRdb copy is restricted to in-frame clones and leaves out a portion. The data show around 120,000 clones, 83% seen once. The chain employs TRBV27 and TRBJ2-3, with 12 bases that match TRBD1. The clonotype was recovered from a girl aged 2 to 10 in good health and CMV-seronegative. What was sequenced was PBMCs. The CDR3 DNA is TGTGCCAGCAGTTCCTGGGACAGGGGGCATTTGACAGATACGCAGTATTTT. Its protein product is CASSSWDRGHLTDTQYF.